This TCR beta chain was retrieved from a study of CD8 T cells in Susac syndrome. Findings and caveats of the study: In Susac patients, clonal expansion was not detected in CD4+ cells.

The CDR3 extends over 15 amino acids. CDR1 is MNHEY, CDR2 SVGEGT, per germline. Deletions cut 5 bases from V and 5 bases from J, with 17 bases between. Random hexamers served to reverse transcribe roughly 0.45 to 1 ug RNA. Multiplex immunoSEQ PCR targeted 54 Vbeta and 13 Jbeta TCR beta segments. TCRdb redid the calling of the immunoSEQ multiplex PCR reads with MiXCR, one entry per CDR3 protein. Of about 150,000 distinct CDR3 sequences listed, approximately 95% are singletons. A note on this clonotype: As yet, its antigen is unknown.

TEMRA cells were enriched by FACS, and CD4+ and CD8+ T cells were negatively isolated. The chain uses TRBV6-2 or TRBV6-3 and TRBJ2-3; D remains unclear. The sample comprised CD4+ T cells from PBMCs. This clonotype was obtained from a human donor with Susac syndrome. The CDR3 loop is CASSPSWDVGDTQYF. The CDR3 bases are TGTGCCAGCAGTCCCAGTTGGGATGTGGGAGATACGCAGTATTTT.